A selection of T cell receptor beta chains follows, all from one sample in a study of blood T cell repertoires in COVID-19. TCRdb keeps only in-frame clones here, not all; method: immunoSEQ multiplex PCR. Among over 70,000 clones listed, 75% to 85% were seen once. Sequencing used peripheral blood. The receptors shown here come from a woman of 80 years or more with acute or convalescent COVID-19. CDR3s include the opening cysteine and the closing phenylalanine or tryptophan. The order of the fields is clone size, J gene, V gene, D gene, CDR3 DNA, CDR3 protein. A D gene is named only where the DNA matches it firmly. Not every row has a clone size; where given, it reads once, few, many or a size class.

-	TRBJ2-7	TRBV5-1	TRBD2	TGCGCCAGCAGCTTCGGTAGCGGGGGATTCTACGAGCAGTACTTC	CASSFGSGGFYEQYF
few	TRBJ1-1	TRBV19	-	TGTGCCAGTAGTTCGATGACAGGTAACACTGAAGCTTTCTTT	CASSSMTGNTEAFF
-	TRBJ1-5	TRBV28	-	TGTGCCAGCAGTATCACAGGTAGCAATCAGCCCCAGCATTTT	CASSITGSNQPQHF
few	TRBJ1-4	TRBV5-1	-	TGCGCCAGCAGCTTAGGTTCAGGGACTCAGAATGAAAAACTGTTTTTT	CASSLGSGTQNEKLFF
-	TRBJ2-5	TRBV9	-	TGTGCCAGCAGCCCCCGGGGGATCGGGAGCTTCCTTGGGGAGACCCAGTACTTC	CASSPRGIGSFLGETQYF
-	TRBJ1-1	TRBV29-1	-	TGCAGCGTGAAAGGTGGAGCCGCTGAAGCTTTCTTT	CSVKGGAAEAFF
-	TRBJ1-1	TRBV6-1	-	TGTGCCAGCAGTGATGTAACAGGGAGTCTTGACACTGAAGCTTTCTTT	CASSDVTGSLDTEAFF
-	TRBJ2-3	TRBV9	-	TGTGCCAGCAGCGTATCTGGCGGTCGCACAGATACGCAGTATTTT	CASSVSGGRTDTQYF
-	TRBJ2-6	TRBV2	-	TGTGCCAGCAGTACAGGGACTGGGGCCAACGTCCTGACTTTC	CASSTGTGANVLTF
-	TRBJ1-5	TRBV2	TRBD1	TGTGCCAGCAGTGGGGAAACAGGGGAGGATCAGCCCCAGCATTTT	CASSGETGEDQPQHF
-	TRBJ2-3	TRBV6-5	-	TGTGCCAGCAGTCGACTAGATTCTAGCACAGATACGCAGTATTTT	CASSRLDSSTDTQYF
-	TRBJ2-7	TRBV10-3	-	TGTGCCATCAGTGAGGGGGGGTTATACGAGCAGTACTTC	CAISEGGLYEQYF
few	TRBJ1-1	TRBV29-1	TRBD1	TGCAGCGGTTGTATGGGGACAGGGGGTGATGAAGCTTTCTTT	CSGCMGTGGDEAFF
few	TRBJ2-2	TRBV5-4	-	TGTGCCAGCAGCCCGGGTGGTAACACCGGGGAGCTGTTTTTT	CASSPGGNTGELFF
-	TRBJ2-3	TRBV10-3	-	TGTGCCATCAGTGCACCCCCGGACACGGACACAGATACGCAGTATTTT	CAISAPPDTDTDTQYF
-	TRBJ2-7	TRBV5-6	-	TGTGCCAGCACTTGGGGGGACGGATACTACGAGCAGTACTTC	CASTWGDGYYEQYF
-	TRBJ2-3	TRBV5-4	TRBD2	TGTGCCAGCAGCTTATCTGGGTGGAGCGGGGGCGCAGATACGCAGTATTTT	CASSLSGWSGGADTQYF
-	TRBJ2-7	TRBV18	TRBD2	TGTGCCAGCTCACCATCACGGGAGGCGGTACACGAGCAGTACTTC	CASSPSREAVHEQYF
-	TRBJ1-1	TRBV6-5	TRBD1	TGTGCCAGCACTAAGACAGGGGGCTCGTACACTGAAGCTTTCTTT	CASTKTGGSYTEAFF
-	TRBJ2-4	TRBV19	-	TGTGCCAGTAGTATGAGAGGGCGAGGACTACTAGCCAAAAACATTCAGTACTTC	CASSMRGRGLLAKNIQYF
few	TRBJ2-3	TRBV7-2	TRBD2	TGTGCCAGCAGCCCCTGGGTAGCGGGAGATACGCAGTATTTT	CASSPWVAGDTQYF
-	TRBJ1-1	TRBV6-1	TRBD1	TGTGCCAGCAGTGAGCAACCGACAGGGTTGGACACTGAAGCTTTCTTT	CASSEQPTGLDTEAFF
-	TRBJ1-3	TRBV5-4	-	TGTGCCAGCAGCTTGCCAGGGCCCGGAAACACCATATATTTT	CASSLPGPGNTIYF
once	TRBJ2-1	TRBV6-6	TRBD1	TGTGCCAGCAGAAGGACAGGGGCACCTGAGCAGTTCTTC	CASRRTGAPEQFF
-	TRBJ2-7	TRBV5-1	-	TGCGCCAGCAGACCCCACAGTTCCAGCTCCTACGAGCAGTACTTC	CASRPHSSSSYEQYF
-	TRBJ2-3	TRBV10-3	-	TGTGCCATCAGTGATGATTGGGGGACACACCAGACAGATACGCAGTATTTT	CAISDDWGTHQTDTQYF
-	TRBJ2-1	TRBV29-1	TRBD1	TGCAGCGTGGGGCGGGGACAGGGGTACAATGAGCAGTTCTTC	CSVGRGQGYNEQFF
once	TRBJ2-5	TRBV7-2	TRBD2	TGTGCCAGCGGGGGGGTTTTAGGGCTAGAGACCCAGTACTTC	CASGGVLGLETQYF
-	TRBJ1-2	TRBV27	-	TGTGCCAGCCGTGGACAGTTAAACTATGGCTACACCTTC	CASRGQLNYGYTF
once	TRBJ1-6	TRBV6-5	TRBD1	TGTGCCAGCACATTGGGACAGGTGTATTCACCCCTCCACTTT	CASTLGQVYSPLHF
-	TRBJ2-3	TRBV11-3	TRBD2	TGTGCCAGCAGCTTAGAGACGGGGCGGGAGGAGGATACGCAGTATTTT	CASSLETGREEDTQYF
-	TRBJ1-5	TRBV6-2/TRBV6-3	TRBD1	TGTGCCAGCAGTACAGGGGGCCGGGGTCAGCCCCAGCATTTT	CASSTGGRGQPQHF
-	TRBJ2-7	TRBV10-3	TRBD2	TGTGCCATCAGTGAAGGTATAAGCGGGGCCTACGAGCAGTACTTC	CAISEGISGAYEQYF
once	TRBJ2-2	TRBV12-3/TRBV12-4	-	TGTGCCAGCAGTAAGACAGGCACCGGGGAGCTGTTTTTT	CASSKTGTGELFF
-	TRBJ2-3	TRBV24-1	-	TGTGCCACCAGTCCCGGGGGATGGTGGACAGATACGCAGTATTTT	CATSPGGWWTDTQYF
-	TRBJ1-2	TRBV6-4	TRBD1	TGTGCCAGCAGACAGGGGGCCGCCGACTATGGCTACACCTTC	CASRQGAADYGYTF
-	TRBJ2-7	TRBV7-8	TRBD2	TGTGCCAGCAGCTTAGGGCTAGCGGGGGGCCGCGAGTACTTC	CASSLGLAGGREYF
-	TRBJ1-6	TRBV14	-	TGTGCCAGCAGCAGACAGATACATAATTCACCCCTCCACTTT	CASSRQIHNSPLHF
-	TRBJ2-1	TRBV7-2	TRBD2	TGTGCCAGCAGCGGGAGCGGGGGGGCCTACAATGAGCAGTTCTTC	CASSGSGGAYNEQFF
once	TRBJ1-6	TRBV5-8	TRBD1	TGTGCCAGCAGCCGAAGGACAGGGGGGATTTCACCCCTCCACTTT	CASSRRTGGISPLHF